This T cell receptor (beta chain) was captured in a study of T cell responses to AZD1222 COVID-19 vaccine. General study points: The donors showed a predominance of white British ancestry and of females, with possible underestimation of clonal diversity. Nearly half of spike-specific TCRs reportedly go after variant regions that carry no mutations. Just a handful of AZD1222 recipients tested seropositive at baseline.

The repertoire was sequenced with immunoSEQ multiplex PCR; TCRdb's copy has only in-frame clones and lacks some. The data contain 150,000 to 200,000 clones, over 80% of them singletons. About this clone: Its target is unknown.

The receptor's source is an adult in good health. This specimen was peripheral blood, taken on day 0 of AZD1222 vaccination.

CDR3 in DNA: TGCGCCAGCAGTGGGACTCGCGACTACAATGAGCAGTTCTTC. Protein product: CASSGTRDYNEQFF. This chain links TRBV10-1 with TRBJ2-1, with D possibly being TRBD2 (5 bases). The CDR3 consists of 14 residues. Germline CDR1 is WNHNN and CDR2 is SYGVQD (reference sequence). Trimming shortened V by 4 bases and J by 3 bases, and 10 bases separated the two germline ends.